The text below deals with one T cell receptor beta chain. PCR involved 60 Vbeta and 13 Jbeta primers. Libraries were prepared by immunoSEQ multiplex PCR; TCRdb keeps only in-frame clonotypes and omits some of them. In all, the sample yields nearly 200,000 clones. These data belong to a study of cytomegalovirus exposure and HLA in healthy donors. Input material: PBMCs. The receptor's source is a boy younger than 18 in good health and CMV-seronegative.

This chain's CDR3 is CASSGSGGNTDTQYF. Here the CDR3 DNA reads TGTGCCAGCAGTGGTAGCGGGGGTAACACAGATACGCAGTATTTT. The J gene is TRBJ2-3, the V gene TRBV2; 9 nucleotides line up with TRBD2. Trimming at V came to 4 bases and at J to 2 bases, leaving 4 bases not matched to a gene. CDR3 length: 15 amino acids. Germline V CDR1 and CDR2: SNHLY, FYNNEI.